This T cell receptor (beta chain) derives from a study of shared clonotypes between healthy human individuals. Produced via immunoSEQ multiplex PCR; TCRdb's table is partial and in-frame only. The table records over a million clones, 65% to 75% of them present only once. With regard to this clone: It is likely a read error: a sequence one base away is far more abundant.

Specimen: memory CD4+ T cells sorted from blood. Subset specified: CD45RA-negative fraction. The sequence was collected from a man in his late teens or twenties in good health.

The CDR3, as DNA: TGTGCCAGCAGCTTAGGGAACTCACCCCTCCACTTT. Amino acid sequence: CASSLGNSPLHF. The rearrangement links TRBV7-3 to TRBJ1-6, with D hard to call. The CDR3 has 12 residues. V dropped 2 bases and J dropped 10 bases, with 6 bases sitting between them. Germline CDR1 reads SGHTA; CDR2 reads FQGTGA.